The T cell receptor (beta chain) under discussion was sequenced for a study of blood T cell repertoires in COVID-19. On the study more broadly: Spain, Italy and the United States supplied samples that represented acute and convalescent COVID-19.

This clone appeared a few times. Original processing methods: It was from reference gene primer amplification that nucleated cell counts were estimated. Profiling relied on immunoSEQ multiplex PCR, and the TCRdb table lists in-frame clones only, not all of them. That table supplies the V and J calls and clone size; D and trimming were determined from the DNA. The sample includes under 200,000 clones, more than 85% of them seen just once. The age range of participants was 18 to 89 years, with residence in more than 20 US areas. The study assigned cohorts using participant-reported clinical history. Sequencing was carried out using PBMCs or T cells enriched from blood (not recorded which). The TCR comes from a woman aged 45 to 65 who had recovered from COVID-19.

In DNA, the CDR3 is TGTGCCAGCGGCCGGGACTTGAACACTGAAGCTTTCTTT. Translated: CASGRDLNTEAFF. V usage is TRBV12-3 or TRBV12-4 and J usage is TRBJ1-1; D possibly corresponds to TRBD1 (5 bases). This CDR3 is built from 13 residues. V lost 8 bases to trimming and J lost 0 bases, with 10 bases between them.